This TCR beta chain was sequenced in a study of beta chain features in type 1 diabetes. Whole-study results and caveats: All four CD4+ subsets of Type 1 diabetes patients contained TCRB CDR3s that were moderately but significantly shorter.

Central memory, naive, regulatory and stem cell-like memory CD4+ cells were sorted by CD45RO/CCR7/CD25/CD127/CD95/CD27. This CDR3 is built from 17 residues. Trimming removed 5 bases from V and 1 base from J; junction bases left unmatched: 12. Per the germline V gene, CDR1 is GTSNPN and CDR2 is SVGIG (reference sequence). cDNA synthesis used the whole RNA isolate, giving expressed TCRB sequences. TCRdb's table, derived via immunoSEQ multiplex PCR, lists solely in-frame clones and lacks some. Among 350,000 to 450,000 clones listed, roughly an eighth were seen once. There are a few counts of this clone. What it binds is unknown.

The gene calls are TRBV30 and TRBJ2-3; 10 positions agree with TRBD2. Source material: naive CD4+ T cells from blood. The source is a woman aged 18-29 years with type 1 diabetes. The CDR3 DNA sequence: TGTGCCTGGGCCGTAGCGGGAGGTTTTAGGGGCACAGATACGCAGTATTTT. Its translation: CAWAVAGGFRGTDTQYF.